Sequencing of this TCR beta chain was carried out in a study of T cells expressing NK-cell markers. For the study at large: From sorted CD3+CD56+NKG2C+, CD3+CD56+NKG2C- and CD3+CD56-NKG2C+ T cells came the TCR beta repertoires. The study's findings and limits: It is unclear if expanded NKG2C-expressing clones target HCMV antigens.

There are 15 residues in the CDR3. Germline CDR1 SEHNR, CDR2 FQNEAQ (reference sequence). As the method of synthesis, 5'RACE template switching with UMIs yielded TCR beta cDNA. From the 5' RACE reads, TCRdb lists one entry per CDR3 protein and no DNA. Its listing shows 450,000 to 600,000 distinct CDR3 sequences. Worth noting for this clonotype: Its antigen is unknown.

Sequencing used blood T cells: a sorted CD56 or NKG2C T cell subset, CD4+ or CD8+ T cells, or bulk PBMC T cells (not recorded which). This clonotype originated in a man aged 18 to 29 in good health. The rearrangement links TRBV7-9 to TRBJ2-2; checking the TCRdb D call of TRBD1 is not possible without DNA. This chain's CDR3 is CASSQGTLNTGELFF.